This T cell receptor beta chain was observed in a study of technical replicates of blood from a handful of donors. Germline V gene lookup returns CDR1 SGHRS and CDR2 YFSETQ. The V and J ends lost 4 bases and 4 bases, in that order; junction bases with no gene match: 8. This CDR3 region has 16 residues. Measured with immunoSEQ multiplex PCR; TCRdb has only the in-frame clones, and not every one. The sample records over 55,000 clones, approximately 86% being singletons. This receptor was obtained from a human donor in good health. Some clones in this sample may be carry-over from other donors' samples. This chain connects TRBV5-1 to TRBJ2-3; TRBD2 aligns across 11 bases. The sample comprised PBMCs. CDR3 DNA sequence: TGCGCCAGCAGCACCCGGACTAGCGGGCGCCCAGATACGCAGTATTTT. This translates into CASSTRTSGRPDTQYF.